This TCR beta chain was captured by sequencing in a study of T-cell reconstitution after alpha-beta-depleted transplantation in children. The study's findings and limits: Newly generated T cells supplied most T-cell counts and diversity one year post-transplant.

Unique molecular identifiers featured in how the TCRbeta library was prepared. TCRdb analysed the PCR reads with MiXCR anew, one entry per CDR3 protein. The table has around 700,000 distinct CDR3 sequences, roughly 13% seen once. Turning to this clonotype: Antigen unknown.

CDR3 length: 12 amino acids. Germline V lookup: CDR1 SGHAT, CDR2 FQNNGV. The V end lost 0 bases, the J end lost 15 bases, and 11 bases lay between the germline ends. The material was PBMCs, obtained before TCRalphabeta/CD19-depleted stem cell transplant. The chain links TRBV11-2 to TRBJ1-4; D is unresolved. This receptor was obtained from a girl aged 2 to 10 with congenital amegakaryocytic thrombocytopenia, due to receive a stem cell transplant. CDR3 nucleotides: TGTGCCAGCAGCTTAGATCTGAGGACGGTGTTTTTT. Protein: CASSLDLRTVFF.